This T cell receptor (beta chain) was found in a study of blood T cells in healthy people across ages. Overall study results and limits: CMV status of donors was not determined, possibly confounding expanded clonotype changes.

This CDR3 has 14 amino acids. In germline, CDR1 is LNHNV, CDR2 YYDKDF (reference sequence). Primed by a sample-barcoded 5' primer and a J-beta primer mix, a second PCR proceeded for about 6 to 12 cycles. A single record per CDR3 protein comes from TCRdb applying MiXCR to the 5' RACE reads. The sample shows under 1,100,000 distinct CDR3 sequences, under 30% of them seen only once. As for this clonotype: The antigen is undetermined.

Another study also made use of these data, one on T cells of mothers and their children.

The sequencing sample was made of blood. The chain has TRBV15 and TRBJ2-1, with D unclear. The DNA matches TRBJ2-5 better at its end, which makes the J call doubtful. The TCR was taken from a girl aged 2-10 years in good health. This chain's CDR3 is CATSSFIERETQYF. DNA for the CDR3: TGTGCCACCAGCAGTTTTATTGAGCGAGAGACCCAGTACTTC.